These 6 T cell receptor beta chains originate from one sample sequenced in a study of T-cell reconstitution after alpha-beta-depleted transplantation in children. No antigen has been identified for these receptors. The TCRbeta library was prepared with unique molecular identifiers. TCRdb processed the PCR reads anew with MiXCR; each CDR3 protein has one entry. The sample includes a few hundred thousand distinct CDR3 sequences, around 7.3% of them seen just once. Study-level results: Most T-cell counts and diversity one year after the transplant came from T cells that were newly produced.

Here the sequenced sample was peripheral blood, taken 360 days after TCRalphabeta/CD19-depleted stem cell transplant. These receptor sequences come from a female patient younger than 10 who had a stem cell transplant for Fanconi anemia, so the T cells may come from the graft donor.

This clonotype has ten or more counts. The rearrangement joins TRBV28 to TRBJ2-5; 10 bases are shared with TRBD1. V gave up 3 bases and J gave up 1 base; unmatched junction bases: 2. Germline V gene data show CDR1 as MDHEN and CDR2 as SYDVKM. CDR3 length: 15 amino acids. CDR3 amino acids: CASSFWDRGQETQYF. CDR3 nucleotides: TGTGCCAGCAGTTTTTGGGACAGGGGCCAAGAGACCCAGTACTTC.

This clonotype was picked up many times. This chain's CDR3 is CASSLRSPDTEAFF. CDR3 bases: TGTGCCAGCAGTCTCCGTTCCCCGGACACTGAAGCTTTCTTT. V gene TRBV6-2 or TRBV6-3 combines with J gene TRBJ1-1; D is uncertain. V was clipped by 5 bases and J by 3 bases, with 13 bases between them. The germline CDR1 and CDR2 sequences are MNHEY and SVGEGT. This CDR3 has 14 amino acids.

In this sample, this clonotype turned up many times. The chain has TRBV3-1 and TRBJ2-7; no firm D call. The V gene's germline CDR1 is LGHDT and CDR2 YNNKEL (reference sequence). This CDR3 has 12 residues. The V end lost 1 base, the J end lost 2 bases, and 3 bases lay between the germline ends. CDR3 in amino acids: CASSQVAYEQYF. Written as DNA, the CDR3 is TGTGCCAGCAGCCAAGTGGCCTACGAGCAGTACTTC.

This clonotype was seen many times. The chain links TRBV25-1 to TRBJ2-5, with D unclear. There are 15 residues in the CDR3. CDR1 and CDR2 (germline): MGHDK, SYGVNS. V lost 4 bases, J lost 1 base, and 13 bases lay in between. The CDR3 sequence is CASSGFLGPQETQYF. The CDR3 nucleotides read TGTGCCAGCAGTGGTTTCTTGGGCCCCCAAGAGACCCAGTACTTC.

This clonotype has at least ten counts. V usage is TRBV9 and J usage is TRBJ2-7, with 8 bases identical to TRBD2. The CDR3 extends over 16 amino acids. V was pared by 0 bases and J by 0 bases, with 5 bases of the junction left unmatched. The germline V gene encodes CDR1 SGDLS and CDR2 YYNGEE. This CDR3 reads CASSVGSGGSSYEQYF. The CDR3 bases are TGTGCCAGCAGCGTAGGTTCGGGAGGGAGCTCCTACGAGCAGTACTTC.

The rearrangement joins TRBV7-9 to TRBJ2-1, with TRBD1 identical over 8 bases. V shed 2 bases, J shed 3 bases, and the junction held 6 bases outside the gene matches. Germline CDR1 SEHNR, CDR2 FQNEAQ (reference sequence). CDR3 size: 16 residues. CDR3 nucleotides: TGTGCCAGCAGCTTATCGACAGGGGTAGGCTACAATGAGCAGTTCTTC. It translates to CASSLSTGVGYNEQFF.